The rows below give T cell receptor beta chains drawn from one sample of a study of CD8+ T cells in alopecia areata. Some clones are missing from TCRdb's copy, which holds only in-frame ones; the method was immunoSEQ multiplex PCR. In the table there are just over 150,000 clones, under 60% of which are singletons. Sequencing was performed on CD8+ T cells sorted from blood, taken at week 0. The receptors were gathered from a human donor with alopecia areata. The CDR3 runs from the conserved cysteine through the conserved F or W. D genes are given only for firm matches. Clone size appears in some rows only: once, few, many, or a class for an expanded clone.

>TRBV29-1|NA|TRBJ1-2|TRBD1|13
TGCAGCGTTGTAGGGGGCGAGGTATATGGCTACACCTTC
CSVVGGEVYGYTF
>TRBV11-2|NA|TRBJ1-1|TRBD1|15
TGTGCCAGCAGCGGTGGGATACAGGGGGCCACTGAAGCTTTCTTT
CASSGGIQGATEAFF
>TRBV11-2|NA|TRBJ2-1|NA|12
TGTGCCAGCAGCCCGCCGACTAGTCAGCAGTTCTTC
CASSPPTSQQFF
>TRBV10-3|NA|TRBJ1-1|NA|15
TGTGCCATCAGTGACGGCCCTGCTTCGAACACTGAAGCTTTCTTT
CAISDGPASNTEAFF
>TRBV4-3|few|TRBJ2-7|NA|15
TGCGCCAGCAGCCAAGGGGCCGGGGCAGCTTACGAGCAGTACTTC
CASSQGAGAAYEQYF
>TRBV29-1|NA|TRBJ2-7|TRBD2|15
TGCAGCGTTGAGATAGCGGGTATCGGGAAAGACGAGCAGTACTTC
CSVEIAGIGKDEQYF
>TRBV10-3|few|TRBJ2-7|TRBD1|17
TGTGCCATCAGTGAGTGGTCCGGGACAGGGGACCTCTACGAGCAGTACTTC
CAISEWSGTGDLYEQYF
>TRBV29-1|NA|TRBJ2-1|TRBD2|15
TGCAGCGTTGGCGGAGGGCTAGCGGGGAATAATGAGCAGTTCTTC
CSVGGGLAGNNEQFF
>TRBV6-5|NA|TRBJ2-3|TRBD1|15
TGTGCCAGCAGGGAAACAGGGGACACCACAGATACGCAGTATTTT
CASRETGDTTDTQYF
>TRBV2|NA|TRBJ1-2|NA|13
TGTGCCAGCAGTGTACTCGAGGACTATGGCTACACCTTC
CASSVLEDYGYTF
>TRBV27|NA|TRBJ2-6|NA|13
TGTGCCAGCAGCACGTCTGGGGCCAACGTCCTGACTTTC
CASSTSGANVLTF